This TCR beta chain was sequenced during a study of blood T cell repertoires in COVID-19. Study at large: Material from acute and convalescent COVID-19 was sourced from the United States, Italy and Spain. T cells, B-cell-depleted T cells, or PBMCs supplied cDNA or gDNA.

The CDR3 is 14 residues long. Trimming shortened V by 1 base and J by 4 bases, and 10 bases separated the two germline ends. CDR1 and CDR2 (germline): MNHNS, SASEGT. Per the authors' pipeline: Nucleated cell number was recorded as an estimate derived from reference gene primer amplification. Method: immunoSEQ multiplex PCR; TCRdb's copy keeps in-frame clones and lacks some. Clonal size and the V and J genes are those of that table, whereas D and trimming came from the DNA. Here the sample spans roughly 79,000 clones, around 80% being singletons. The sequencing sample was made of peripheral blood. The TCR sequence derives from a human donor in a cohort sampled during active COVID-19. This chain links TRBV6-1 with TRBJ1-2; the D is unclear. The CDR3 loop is CASSEGYTPYGYTF. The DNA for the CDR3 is TGTGCCAGCAGTGAAGGATACACCCCCTATGGCTACACCTTC.